These T cell receptor beta chains were read from a single sample in a study of OX40 agonist ivuxolimab in advanced cancers. The table came from immunoSEQ multiplex PCR; TCRdb's copy has only in-frame clones and leaves some out. The table has 65,000 to 100,000 clones, about 94% seen once. The specimen comprised CD4+ or CD8+ T cells sorted from blood, sampled in a trial of the OX40 agonist ivuxolimab. Every receptor here comes from an adult with an advanced solid tumor such as melanoma, head and neck, liver or kidney cancer. Both conserved end residues are part of each CDR3. A D gene is named only where the DNA matches it firmly. A row's size may be missing; if present it is once, few, many or a size class.

v_gene	len	d_gene	abundance	j_gene	CDR3nt	CDR3aa
TRBV6-1	13	.	.	TRBJ2-7	TGCGCCAGCATAAGGGCAGGGGCCTACGAGCAGTACTTC	CASIRAGAYEQYF
TRBV18	17	.	.	TRBJ1-2	TGTGCCAGCTCACCCTCCGGGACGCCGGACTCTAACTATGGCTACACCTTC	CASSPSGTPDSNYGYTF
TRBV4-3	16	.	.	TRBJ2-5	TGCGCCAGCAGCCAAGCTAGGGTGGCAGCGCAAGAGACCCAGTACTTC	CASSQARVAAQETQYF
TRBV29-1	12	.	.	TRBJ1-2	TGCAGCGTTACGAAAGGCGGGTATGGCTACACCTTC	CSVTKGGYGYTF
TRBV27	14	.	.	TRBJ2-7	TGTGCCAGCAGTTTACGGGCGGTCAATTACGAGCAGTACTTC	CASSLRAVNYEQYF
TRBV4-1	17	.	few	TRBJ1-6	TGCGCCAGCAGCCAAGATCAGACAGTGGACGATAATTCACCCCTCCACTTT	CASSQDQTVDDNSPLHF
TRBV4-1	15	TRBD2	.	TRBJ2-3	TGCGCCAGCAGCCAAGATGGGAGGGGCCCAGATACGCAGTATTTT	CASSQDGRGPDTQYF
TRBV19	14	.	.	TRBJ1-1	TGTGCCAGTAGCCAGTTCGGGCAGAACACTGAAGCTTTCTTT	CASSQFGQNTEAFF
TRBV7-9	13	.	.	TRBJ2-2	TGTGCCAGTACACCTTCGAACACCGGGGAGCTGTTTTTT	CASTPSNTGELFF
TRBV2	16	.	.	TRBJ2-7	TGTGCCAGCCACTCCTCCTCCCGGACAGCAAGCTACGAGCAGTACTTC	CASHSSSRTASYEQYF
TRBV4-1	12	TRBD2	.	TRBJ2-4	TGCGCCAGCAGCCAAGGGGAGGGCATTCAGTACTTC	CASSQGEGIQYF
TRBV27	14	.	.	TRBJ2-7	TGTGCCAGCAGCGCCTATAGCAGGGCCTACGAGCAGTACTTC	CASSAYSRAYEQYF
TRBV29-1	14	TRBD2	once	TRBJ2-3	TGCAGCGTTGGGTTAGCGGGAGGGGTTGATACGCAGTATTTT	CSVGLAGGVDTQYF
TRBV7-9	14	TRBD1	.	TRBJ1-1	TGTGCCAGCAGCCCGACAGGGGTGAACACTGAAGCTTTCTTT	CASSPTGVNTEAFF
TRBV27	13	.	.	TRBJ2-5	TGTGCCAGCAGTTTAAGGGGTTACGAGACCCAGTACTTC	CASSLRGYETQYF
TRBV27	14	.	.	TRBJ1-1	TGTGCCAGCACTTGGGTCGGGTCAGGGACTGAAGCTTTCTTT	CASTWVGSGTEAFF
TRBV27	16	TRBD2	.	TRBJ2-5	TGTGCCAGCAGTTTATCCCTCCCTGGACTAGCGGAGACCCAGTACTTC	CASSLSLPGLAETQYF
TRBV19	15	.	.	TRBJ2-1	TGTGCCAGTAGTATGCCTACGGGGGAGGACAATGAGCAGTTCTTC	CASSMPTGEDNEQFF
TRBV27	15	.	.	TRBJ1-2	TGTGCCAGCAGGGAAACGTTGGGAGACCCCTATGGCTACACCTTC	CASRETLGDPYGYTF
TRBV2	13	.	once	TRBJ2-1	TGTGCCAGCAACTTAGGCGGATACAATGAGCAGTTCTTC	CASNLGGYNEQFF
TRBV4-1	14	.	.	TRBJ2-6	TGCGCCAGCAGCCAAGCAATCGGGGCCAACGTCCTGACTTTC	CASSQAIGANVLTF
TRBV4-3	15	TRBD1	once	TRBJ2-7	TGCGCCAGCAGCCGGGGGACAGGGGTGTCCTACGAGCAGTACTTC	CASSRGTGVSYEQYF
TRBV27	15	TRBD1	.	TRBJ2-4	TGTGCCAGCAGTGGACAGGGACACGTATTCAACATTCAGTACTTC	CASSGQGHVFNIQYF
TRBV7-9	15	TRBD1	.	TRBJ2-7	TGTGCCAGCCGTCCTCCGGGACAGGGAACATTCGAGCAGTACTTC	CASRPPGQGTFEQYF
TRBV11-2	12	TRBD1	many	TRBJ2-7	TGTGCCAGCACCGGACAGGGCTACGAGCAGTACTTC	CASTGQGYEQYF
TRBV5-4	14	TRBD1	.	TRBJ2-7	TGTGCCAGCAGCCTTGGACAGGGGCTCTACGAGCAGTACTTC	CASSLGQGLYEQYF
TRBV28	14	.	.	TRBJ2-7	TGTGCCAGCAGTTTGGGACTGGCCTCCTACGAGCAGTACTTC	CASSLGLASYEQYF
TRBV7-9	16	.	.	TRBJ2-3	TGTGCCAGCAGCTTAGAAGAAAATGGGTTGGGAGATACGCAGTATTTT	CASSLEENGLGDTQYF
TRBV5-4	14	.	.	TRBJ1-6	TGTGCCAGCAGCCGGGGATTTTTGGGATCACCCCTCCACTTT	CASSRGFLGSPLHF
TRBV15	14	.	.	TRBJ1-5	TGTGCCACCAGCAGAGATGTGGGCAATCAGCCCCAGCATTTT	CATSRDVGNQPQHF
TRBV27	16	TRBD2	.	TRBJ2-1	TGTGCCAGCAGTCACGGCGGGTTCGGGAGGAATAATGAGCAGTTCTTC	CASSHGGFGRNNEQFF
TRBV7-9	15	TRBD1	.	TRBJ1-2	TGTGCCAGCAGCTTGCAAGGACAGGAATACTATGGCTACACCTTC	CASSLQGQEYYGYTF
TRBV19	16	TRBD1	.	TRBJ1-5	TGTGCCAGTAGTTACCCGACAGGGGAAAGGGGTCAGCCCCAGCATTTT	CASSYPTGERGQPQHF
TRBV15	16	TRBD2	.	TRBJ2-3	TGTGCCACCACCCCAGGGACTAGCGGGAGCGTGGATACGCAGTATTTT	CATTPGTSGSVDTQYF
TRBV15	15	TRBD2	.	TRBJ2-1	TGTGCCACCAGCATCCCGGGACTAGCGAACAATGAGCAGTTCTTC	CATSIPGLANNEQFF
TRBV6-5	15	.	few	TRBJ1-2	TGTGCCAGCAGTTACTCGCAGGGTTTTAACTATGGCTACACCTTC	CASSYSQGFNYGYTF
TRBV27	13	.	.	TRBJ2-1	TGTGCCAGCAGTTTATCGCAGTACAATGAGCAGTTCTTC	CASSLSQYNEQFF
TRBV27	14	TRBD1	.	TRBJ2-7	TGTGCCAGCAGTTTACTCGGACAGGGGGACGAGCAGTACTTC	CASSLLGQGDEQYF
TRBV27	14	TRBD1	.	TRBJ1-5	TGTGCCAGCAGTTCTGGACAGGGTGTTCAGCCCCAGCATTTT	CASSSGQGVQPQHF
TRBV19	15	TRBD2	.	TRBJ2-3	TGTGCCAGTAGTATCGGGACTAGAAGCACAGATACGCAGTATTTT	CASSIGTRSTDTQYF
TRBV2	17	TRBD2	.	TRBJ2-1	TGTGCCAGCAGTGAAGCGCTCGGAGCGGGGGGGGTGAATGAGCAGTTCTTC	CASSEALGAGGVNEQFF
TRBV27	15	.	.	TRBJ2-3	TGTGCCAGCCTCACCTCACGGGGGGCCACAGATACGCAGTATTTT	CASLTSRGATDTQYF
TRBV27	12	.	.	TRBJ2-7	TGTGCCAGCAGCGGTTCCTCCTACGAGCAGTACTTC	CASSGSSYEQYF
TRBV28	12	.	.	TRBJ1-2	TGTGCCAGCGGAGAAATGGGCTATGGCTACACCTTC	CASGEMGYGYTF
TRBV28	14	.	.	TRBJ1-3	TGTGCCAGCAGTTTAAGGGGATCTGGAAACACCATATATTTT	CASSLRGSGNTIYF
TRBV4-3	14	.	.	TRBJ2-1	TGCGCCAGCAGCCAAGATTTCGAGCACAATGAGCAGTTCTTC	CASSQDFEHNEQFF
TRBV27	14	TRBD1	.	TRBJ2-3	TGTGCCAGCAGTTACGGACAGGGTGCAGATACGCAGTATTTT	CASSYGQGADTQYF
TRBV9	19	.	.	TRBJ1-2	TGTGCCAGCAGCGAGGAGGGGACTCCAGGGTGGGGTACTAACTATGGCTACACCTTC	CASSEEGTPGWGTNYGYTF